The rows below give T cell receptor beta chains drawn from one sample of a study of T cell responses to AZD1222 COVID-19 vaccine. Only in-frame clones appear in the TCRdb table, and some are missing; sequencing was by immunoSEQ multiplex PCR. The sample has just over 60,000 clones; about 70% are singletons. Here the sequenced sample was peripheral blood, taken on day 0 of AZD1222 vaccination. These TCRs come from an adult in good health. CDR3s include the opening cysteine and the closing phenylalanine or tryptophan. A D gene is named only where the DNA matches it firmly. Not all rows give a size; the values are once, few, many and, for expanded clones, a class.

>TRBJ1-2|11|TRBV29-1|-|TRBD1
TGCAGCGTCGCAGGGGGCAGGGGCTACACCTTC
CSVAGGRGYTF
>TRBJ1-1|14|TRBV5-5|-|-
TGTGCCAGCAGCTCCTACGGGGCGAACACTGAAGCTTTCTTT
CASSSYGANTEAFF
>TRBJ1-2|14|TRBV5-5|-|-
TGTGCCAGCAGGTCGGCTGAGAGGGGATATGGCTACACCTTC
CASRSAERGYGYTF
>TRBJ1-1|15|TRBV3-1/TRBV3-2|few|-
TGTGCCAGCAGCCAAGACGGGGGGGAGAACACTGAAGCTTTCTTT
CASSQDGGENTEAFF
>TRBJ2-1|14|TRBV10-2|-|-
TGCGCCAGCAATATCCGCAGCTCCTACAATGAGCAGTTCTTC
CASNIRSSYNEQFF
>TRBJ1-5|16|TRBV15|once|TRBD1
TGTGCCACCAGCAGGGGAGGACAGGGGGTAAGACAGCCCCAGCATTTT
CATSRGGQGVRQPQHF
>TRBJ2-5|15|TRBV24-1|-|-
TGTGCCACCCACGGTGGCGGGGGCTCCGGGGAGACCCAGTACTTC
CATHGGGGSGETQYF
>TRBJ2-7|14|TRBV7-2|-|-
TGTGCCAGCAGCTTAGCGGGGGGGGCGGTCGAGCAGTACTTC
CASSLAGGAVEQYF
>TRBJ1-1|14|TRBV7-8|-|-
TGTGCCAGCAGCACCGGGACAATTAACACTGAAGCTTTCTTT
CASSTGTINTEAFF
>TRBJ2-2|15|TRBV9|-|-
TGTGCCAGCACCAAGACAGCCGCGAGGACCGGGGAGCTGTTTTTT
CASTKTAARTGELFF
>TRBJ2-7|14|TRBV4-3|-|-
TGCGCCAGCAGCCAAGGGGGAGGCTCCTACGAGCAGTACTTC
CASSQGGGSYEQYF
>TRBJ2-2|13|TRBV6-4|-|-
TGTGCCAGCAGTGACGAGAACACCGGGGAGCTGTTTTTT
CASSDENTGELFF
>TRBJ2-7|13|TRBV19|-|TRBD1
TGTGCCAGTAGTGAGACAGGGGGCGCCGAGCAGTACTTC
CASSETGGAEQYF
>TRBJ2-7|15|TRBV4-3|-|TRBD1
TGCGCCAGCAGCCAAGGACGGGACAGGGTCTACGAGCAGTACTTC
CASSQGRDRVYEQYF
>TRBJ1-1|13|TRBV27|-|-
TGTGCCAGCAGTTTAACAAGGAACACTGAAGCTTTCTTT
CASSLTRNTEAFF
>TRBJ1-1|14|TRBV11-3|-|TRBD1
TGTGCCAGCAGCCTGGGACAGGAGAACACTGAAGCTTTCTTT
CASSLGQENTEAFF
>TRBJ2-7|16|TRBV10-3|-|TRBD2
TGTGCCATCAGGGGTGGCAGCGGGGTTTCCACCTACGAGCAGTACTTC
CAIRGGSGVSTYEQYF
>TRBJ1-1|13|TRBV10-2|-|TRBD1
TGCGCCACCGAGGACAGGGGGGACACTGAAGCTTTCTTT
CATEDRGDTEAFF
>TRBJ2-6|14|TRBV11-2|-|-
TGTGCCAGCGGCATTTCGTCTGGGGCCAACGTCCTGACTTTC
CASGISSGANVLTF
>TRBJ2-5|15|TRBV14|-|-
TGTGCCAGCAGCCAAAACCAGGGGCGCGGAGAGACCCAGTACTTC
CASSQNQGRGETQYF
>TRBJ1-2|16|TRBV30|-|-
TGTGTCTGGAGTGTCGATCTTGGCAGGGAACTCTATGGCTACACCTTC
CVWSVDLGRELYGYTF
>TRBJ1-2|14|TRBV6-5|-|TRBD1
TGTGCCAGCAGCCTGGACAGGCTTAACTATGGCTACACCTTC
CASSLDRLNYGYTF
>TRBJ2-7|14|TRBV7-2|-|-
TGTGCCAGCAGTAGGTTTTGGGGGGCGAGGGAGCAGTACTTC
CASSRFWGAREQYF
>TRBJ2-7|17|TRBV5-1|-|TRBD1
TGCGCCAGCAGCCTATACGCTCGACAGGGACCAAACTACGAGCAGTACTTC
CASSLYARQGPNYEQYF